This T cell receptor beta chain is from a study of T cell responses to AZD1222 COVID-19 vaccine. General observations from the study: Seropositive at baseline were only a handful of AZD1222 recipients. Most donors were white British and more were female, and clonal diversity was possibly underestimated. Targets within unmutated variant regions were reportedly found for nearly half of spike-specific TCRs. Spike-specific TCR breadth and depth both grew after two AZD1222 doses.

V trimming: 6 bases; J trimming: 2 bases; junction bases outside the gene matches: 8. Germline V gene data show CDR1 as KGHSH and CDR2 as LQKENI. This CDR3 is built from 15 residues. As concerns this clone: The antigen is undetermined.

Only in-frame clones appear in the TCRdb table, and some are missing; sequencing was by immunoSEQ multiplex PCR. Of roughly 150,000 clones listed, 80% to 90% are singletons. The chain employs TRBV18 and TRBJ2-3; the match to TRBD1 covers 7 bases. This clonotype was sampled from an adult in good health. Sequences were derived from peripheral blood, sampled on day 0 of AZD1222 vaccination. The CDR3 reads CASSKDRATTDTQYF. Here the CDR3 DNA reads TGTGCCAGCTCGAAAGACAGGGCCACCACAGATACGCAGTATTTT.